What follows are 3 T cell receptor beta chains derived from one specimen sequenced in a study of CXCR3-negative and CXCR3-positive naive CD8 T cells. UMI-tagged TRB cDNA libraries were built via 5' RACE. TCRdb reprocessed the 5' RACE reads and stores each CDR3 protein as one record, lacking DNA. This sample lists roughly 7,900 distinct CDR3 sequences; its ten largest clones have 2% to 2.5%. The sample taken for sequencing was naive CXCR3- CD8+ T cells from blood. Documented subset: CD45RO-CCR7+CD27+CD95- naive CD8+ T cells lacking CXCR3 (TNR3-). These receptors were taken from a human donor in good health. Some clones in this sample may be carry-over from other donors' samples.

This clonotype shows up as medium-sized by frequency. This chain uses TRBV6-5 with TRBJ2-1; no DNA is available, so the TRBD2 call from TCRdb remains unchecked. The CDR3 totals 15 residues. Germline V gives CDR1 MNHEY, CDR2 SVGAGI. CDR3 protein: CASNPTSLGYNEQFF.

This clonotype shows up as medium-sized by frequency. This chain joins TRBV23-1 and TRBJ1-2; without DNA, the TCRdb call of TRBD1 cannot be checked. TRBV23-1 is treated as an ORF (open reading frame) with a function not yet certain. The CDR3 is made up of 15 amino acids. CDR3 amino acids: CASSRPHPFGYGYTF.

According to its frequency, this clonotype is medium-sized. V usage is TRBV14 and J usage is TRBJ1-6. Germline V gene data show CDR1 as SGHDN and CDR2 as FVKESK. The CDR3 is made up of 13 amino acids. The CDR3 spells CASSQTVNSPLHF.